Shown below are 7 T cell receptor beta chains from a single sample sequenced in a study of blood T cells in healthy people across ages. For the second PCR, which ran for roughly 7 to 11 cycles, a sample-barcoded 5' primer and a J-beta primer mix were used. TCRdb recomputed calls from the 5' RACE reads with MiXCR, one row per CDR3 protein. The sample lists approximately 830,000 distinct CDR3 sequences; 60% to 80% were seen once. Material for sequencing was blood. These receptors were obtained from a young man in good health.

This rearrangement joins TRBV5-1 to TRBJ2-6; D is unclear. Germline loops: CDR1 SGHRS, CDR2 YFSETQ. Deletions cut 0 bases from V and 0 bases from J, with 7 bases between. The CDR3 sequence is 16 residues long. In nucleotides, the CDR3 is TGCGCCAGCAGCTTGGGCGGATTCTCTGGGGCCAACGTCCTGACTTTC. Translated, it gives CASSLGGFSGANVLTF. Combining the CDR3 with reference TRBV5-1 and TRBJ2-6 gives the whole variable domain KAGVTQTPRYLIKTRGQQVTLSCSPISGHRSVSWYQQTPGQGLQFLFEYFSETQRNKGNFPGRFSGRQFSNSRSEMNVSTLELGDSALYLCASSLGGFSGANVLTFGAGSRLTVL.

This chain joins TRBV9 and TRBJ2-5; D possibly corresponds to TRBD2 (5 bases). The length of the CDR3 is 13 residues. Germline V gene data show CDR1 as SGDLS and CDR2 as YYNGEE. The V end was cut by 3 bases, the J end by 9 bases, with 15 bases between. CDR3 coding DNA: TGTGCCAGCAGCGGCGTCTCGGCGGAGGCCCAGTACTTC. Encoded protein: CASSGVSAEAQYF.

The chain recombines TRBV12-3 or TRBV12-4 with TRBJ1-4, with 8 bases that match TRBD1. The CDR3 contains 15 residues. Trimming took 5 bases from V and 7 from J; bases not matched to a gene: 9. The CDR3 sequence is CASSLQGAPGEKLFF. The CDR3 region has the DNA TGTGCCAGCAGTCTCCAGGGGGCGCCGGGTGAAAAACTGTTTTTT.

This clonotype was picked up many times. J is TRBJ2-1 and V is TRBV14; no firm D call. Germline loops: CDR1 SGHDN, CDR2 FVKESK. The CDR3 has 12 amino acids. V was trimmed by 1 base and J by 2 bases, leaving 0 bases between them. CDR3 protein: CASSQAYNEQFF. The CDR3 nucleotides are TGTGCCAGCAGCCAAGCCTACAATGAGCAGTTCTTC.

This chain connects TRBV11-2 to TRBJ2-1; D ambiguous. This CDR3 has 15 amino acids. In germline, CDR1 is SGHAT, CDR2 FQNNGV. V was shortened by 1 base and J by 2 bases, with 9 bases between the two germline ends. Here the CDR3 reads CASSLGHLTYNEQFF. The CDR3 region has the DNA TGTGCCAGCAGCTTAGGACACCTGACCTACAATGAGCAGTTCTTC.

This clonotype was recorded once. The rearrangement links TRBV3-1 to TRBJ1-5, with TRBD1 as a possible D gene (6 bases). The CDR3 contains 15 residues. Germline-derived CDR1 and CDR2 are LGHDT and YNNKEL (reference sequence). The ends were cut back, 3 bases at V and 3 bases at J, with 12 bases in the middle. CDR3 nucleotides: TGTGCCAGCAGCCAGACCCAGGGGCTCAATCAGCCCCAGCATTTT. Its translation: CASSQTQGLNQPQHF.

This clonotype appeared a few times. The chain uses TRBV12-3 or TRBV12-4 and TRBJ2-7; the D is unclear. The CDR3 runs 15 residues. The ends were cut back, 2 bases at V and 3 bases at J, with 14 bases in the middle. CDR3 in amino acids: CASSLPRSPYYEQYF. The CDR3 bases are TGTGCCAGCAGTTTACCTCGATCACCTTACTACGAGCAGTACTTC.